This T cell receptor (beta chain) was retrieved from a study of blood T cell repertoires in COVID-19. Study information: PBMCs, B-cell-depleted T cells, or T cells were the source of the cDNA or gDNA that made up the material.

Participant ages covered about 18 to 90 years across 20 to 25 US areas. Researchers sorted participants into cohorts using their self-reported clinical history. People in the exposed group encountered a COVID-19 case within 2 weeks before entering the study. Repertoires were generated with immunoSEQ multiplex PCR, while TCRdb's copy carries only in-frame clones and drops some. The data contain about 260,000 clones, 80% to 90% of them seen just once; the ten biggest clones take up 2.5% to 3.5%. V was shortened by 2 bases and J by 4 bases, with 17 bases between the two germline ends. Germline V gives CDR1 MNHEY, CDR2 SVGEGT. The CDR3 is 16 residues long.

Sequenced material: PBMCs or T cells enriched from blood (not recorded which). This TCR came from a woman between 35 and 50 years old who had been exposed to COVID-19. The chain employs TRBV6-2 or TRBV6-3 and TRBJ1-1; D is undetermined. In DNA form, the CDR3 reads TGTGCCAGCAGTTACACCTCGGTTAGGGCGGGCACTGAAGCTTTCTTT. Translating gives CASSYTSVRAGTEAFF.